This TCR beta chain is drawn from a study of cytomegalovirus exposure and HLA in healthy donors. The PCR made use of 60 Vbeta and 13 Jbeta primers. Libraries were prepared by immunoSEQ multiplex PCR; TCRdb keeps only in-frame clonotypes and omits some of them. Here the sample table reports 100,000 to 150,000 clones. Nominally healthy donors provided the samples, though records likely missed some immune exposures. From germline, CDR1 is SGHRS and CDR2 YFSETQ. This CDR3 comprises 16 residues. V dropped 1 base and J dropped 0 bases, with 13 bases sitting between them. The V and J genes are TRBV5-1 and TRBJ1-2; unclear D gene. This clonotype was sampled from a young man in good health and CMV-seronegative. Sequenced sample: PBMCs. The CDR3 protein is CASSLFASPSNYGYTF. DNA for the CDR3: TGCGCCAGCAGCTTGTTTGCCAGTCCTTCTAACTATGGCTACACCTTC.